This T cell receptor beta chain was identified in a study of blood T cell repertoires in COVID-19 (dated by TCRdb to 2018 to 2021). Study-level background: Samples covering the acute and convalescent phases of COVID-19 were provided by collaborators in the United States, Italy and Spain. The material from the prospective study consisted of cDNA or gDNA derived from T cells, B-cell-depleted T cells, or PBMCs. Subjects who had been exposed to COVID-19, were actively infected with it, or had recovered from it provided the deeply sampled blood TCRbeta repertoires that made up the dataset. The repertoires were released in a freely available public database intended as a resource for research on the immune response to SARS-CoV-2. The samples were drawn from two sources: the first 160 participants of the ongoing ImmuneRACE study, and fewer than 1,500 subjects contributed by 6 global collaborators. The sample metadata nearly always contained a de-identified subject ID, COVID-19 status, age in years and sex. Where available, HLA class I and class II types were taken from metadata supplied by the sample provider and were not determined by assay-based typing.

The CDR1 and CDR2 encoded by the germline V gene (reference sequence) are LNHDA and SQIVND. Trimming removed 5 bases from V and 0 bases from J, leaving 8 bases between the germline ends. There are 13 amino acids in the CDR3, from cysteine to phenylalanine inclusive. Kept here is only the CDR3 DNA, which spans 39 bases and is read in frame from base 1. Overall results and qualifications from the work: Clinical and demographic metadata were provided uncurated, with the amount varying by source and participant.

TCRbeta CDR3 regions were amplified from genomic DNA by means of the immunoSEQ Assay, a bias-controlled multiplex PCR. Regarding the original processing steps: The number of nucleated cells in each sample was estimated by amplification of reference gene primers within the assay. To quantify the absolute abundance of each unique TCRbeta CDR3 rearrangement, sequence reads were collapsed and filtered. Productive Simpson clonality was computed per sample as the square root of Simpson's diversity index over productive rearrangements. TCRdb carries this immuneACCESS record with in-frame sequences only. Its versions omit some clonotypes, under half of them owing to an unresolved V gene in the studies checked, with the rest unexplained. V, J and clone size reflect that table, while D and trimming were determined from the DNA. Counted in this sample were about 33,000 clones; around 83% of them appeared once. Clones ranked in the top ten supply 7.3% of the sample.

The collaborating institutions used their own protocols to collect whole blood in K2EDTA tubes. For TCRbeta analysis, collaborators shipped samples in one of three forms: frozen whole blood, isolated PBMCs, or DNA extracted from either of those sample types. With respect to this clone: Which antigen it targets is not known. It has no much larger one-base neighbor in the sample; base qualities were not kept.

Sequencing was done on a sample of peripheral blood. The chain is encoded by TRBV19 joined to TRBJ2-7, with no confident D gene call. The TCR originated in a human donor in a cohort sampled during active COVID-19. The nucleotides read TGTGCCAGTAGTGTGACTGTCTCCTACGAGCAGTACTTC. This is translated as CASSVTVSYEQYF.